This T cell receptor (beta chain) derives from a study of blood T cell repertoires in COVID-19. Sequencing used immunoSEQ multiplex PCR; TCRdb keeps in-frame clones, though not all of them. The sample has over 120,000 clones, 84% seen once. Germline values: CDR1 LNHDA, CDR2 SQIVND (reference sequence). With V trimmed by 10 bases and J by 6 bases, 5 bases remained unmatched. The CDR3 is 11 amino acids. There are a few counts of this clone. Sequenced: peripheral blood. This TCR was sampled from a woman aged 60-75 years with acute or convalescent COVID-19. This sequence joins TRBV19 and TRBJ1-2, with TRBD1 matching 7 bases. Written as DNA, the CDR3 is TGTGCCACCACACAGGGGCATGGCTACACCTTC. It codes for CATTQGHGYTF.